Following are 26 T cell receptor beta chains from one sample sequenced in a study of low-dose radiotherapy and immunotherapy resistance in tumors. Noted time point: before trial treatment. Alpha- and beta-chain coverage of first-strand cDNA came from TRAV- and TRBV-specific primers. The authors amplified TCRs for 15 to 25 PCR cycles with a constant-region primer and a V-primer adapter. TCRdb re-called the reads through MiXCR, storing one row per CDR3 protein. The repertoire holds over 65,000 distinct CDR3 sequences, with around 17% as singletons. The specimen comprised PBMCs, sampled before treatment. These receptors came from a male donor with prostate cancer.

This chain connects TRBV5-1 to TRBJ1-1; D unclear. The CDR3 length is 13 residues. Trimming left V 2 bases short and J 2 bases short, with 7 bases between. Looked up from germline, CDR1 is SGHRS and CDR2 is YFSETQ. CDR3 loop: CASSFTQNTEAFF. For the CDR3, the DNA is TGCGCCAGCAGCTTTACACAAAACACTGAAGCTTTCTTT. Variable domain in full (rest from reference TRBV5-1 and TRBJ1-1): KAGVTQTPRYLIKTRGQQVTLSCSPISGHRSVSWYQQTPGQGLQFLFEYFSETQRNKGNFPGRFSGRQFSNSRSEMNVSTLELGDSALYLCASSFTQNTEAFFGQGTRLTVV.

This clonotype occurred many times. The chain joins TRBV3-1 to TRBJ2-7; the D gene is possibly TRBD1 (5 bases). Trimming took off 3 bases at V and 4 bases at J, with 13 bases between the two ends. CDR1 and CDR2 from the germline V gene are LGHDT and YNNKEL (reference sequence). CDR3 size: 14 residues. The DNA for the CDR3 is TGTGCCAGCAGCCACCAGGACACCACATACGAGCAGTACTTC. Residues: CASSHQDTTYEQYF.

The chain uses TRBV7-2 and TRBJ2-2, with a weak D call TRBD1 (6 bases). The germline V gene encodes CDR1 SGHTA and CDR2 FQGNSA. Trimming left V 11 bases short and J 0 bases short, with 13 bases between. The CDR3 runs to 14 residues. For the CDR3, the DNA is TGTGCCGGGACACCAACAGCGAACACCGGGGAGCTGTTTTTT. This codes for CAGTPTANTGELFF. The full variable domain, completed using reference TRBV7-2 and TRBJ2-2, is GAGVSQSPSNKVTEKGKDVELRCDPISGHTALYWYRQSLGQGLEFLIYFQGNSAPDKSGLPSDRFSAERTGGSVSTLTIQRTQQEDSAVYLCAGTPTANTGELFFGEGSRLTVL.

This clonotype was counted at least ten times. The chain recombines TRBV19 with TRBJ1-2; 8 positions match TRBD1. This CDR3 spans 14 amino acids. The germline V gene encodes CDR1 LNHDA and CDR2 SQIVND (reference sequence). Losses at the gene ends were 6 bases for V and 4 bases for J; bases not matched to a gene: 7. CDR3 protein: CASSTGQAVYGYTF. The CDR3 nucleotides read TGTGCCAGTAGCACGGGACAGGCGGTCTATGGCTACACCTTC.

This clonotype was counted many times. The rearrangement uses TRBV28 and TRBJ2-4; 9 nucleotides align to TRBD1. Germline CDR1 is MDHEN and CDR2 is SYDVKM. The V and J ends lost 5 bases and 1 base, in that order; junction bases with no gene match: 15. The CDR3 totals 19 residues. Here the CDR3 reads CASSPDRGSLIRAKNIQYF. CDR3 nucleotides: TGTGCCAGCAGTCCCGACAGGGGGTCACTTATTAGGGCCAAAAACATTCAGTACTTC.

This clonotype has more than one count but fewer than ten. The chain combines TRBV27 with TRBJ2-1, with D unclear. Trimming pared 3 bases from V and 10 bases from J, leaving 10 bases between. Germline lookup yields CDR1 MNHEY and CDR2 SMNVEV (reference sequence). The CDR3 loop spans 12 amino acids. DNA for the CDR3: TGTGCCAGCAGTTTTAGTTTGCGGGAGCAGTTCTTC. Amino acid sequence: CASSFSLREQFF.

In its sample, this clonotype was seen many times. The chain has TRBV20-1 and TRBJ2-4; 8 nucleotides align to TRBD1. The V gene's germline CDR1 is DFQATT and CDR2 SNEGSKA (reference sequence). This CDR3 comprises 16 residues. J gave up 3 bases and V 0 bases, and 7 bases lay outside the gene matches. The CDR3 nucleotides read TGCAGTGCTAGAGAGAGGGGACAGGATTACAAAAACATTCAGTACTTC. Translation gives CSARERGQDYKNIQYF.

This clonotype was seen many times. This chain connects TRBV7-9 to TRBJ2-7; 7 bases line up with TRBD2. Trimming at V came to 0 bases and at J to 6 bases, leaving 8 bases not matched to a gene. The CDR3 runs to 15 residues. Germline CDR1 reads SEHNR; CDR2 reads FQNEAQ (reference sequence). CDR3 bases: TGTGCCAGCAGCTTAGCTGGGGAGGGAAGGGTCGAGCAGTACTTC. It translates to CASSLAGEGRVEQYF.

The CDR3 DNA reads as TGTGCCAGCAGGGAGGACAGTCTTAATCATTCACCCCTCCACTTT. This encodes CASREDSLNHSPLHF. The J gene is TRBJ1-6, the V gene TRBV6-1, with a tentative D call TRBD1 (6 bases). CDR3 size: 15 residues. The V end lost 6 bases, the J end lost 8 bases, and 17 bases lay between the germline ends. Germline CDR1 and CDR2: MNHNS and SASEGT.

Ten or more counts support this clonotype. This chain links TRBV3-1 with TRBJ1-1; 10 bases map to TRBD1. The CDR3 is made up of 16 amino acids. Per germline, CDR1 LGHDT and CDR2 YNNKEL (reference sequence). J lost 1 base, V lost 4 bases, and 6 bases had no gene match. The CDR3 sequence: CASSRDRGGENTEAFF. The CDR3 nucleotides read TGTGCCAGCAGCCGGGACAGGGGTGGTGAGAACACTGAAGCTTTCTTT.

In this sample, this clonotype turned up many times. This sequence joins TRBV4-1 and TRBJ2-1; D unresolved. Deletions cut 1 base from V and 5 bases from J, with 9 bases between. The CDR3 runs 14 residues. CDR1 is MGHRA and CDR2 is YSYEKL in the germline V gene. The chain's CDR3 is CASSQGADHNEQFF. As DNA, the CDR3 is TGCGCCAGCAGCCAAGGGGCAGATCACAATGAGCAGTTCTTC.

This clonotype was counted many times. The J gene is TRBJ1-2, the V gene TRBV7-9, with D tentatively TRBD1 (5 bases). In germline, CDR1 is SEHNR, CDR2 FQNEAQ (reference sequence). The CDR3 has 12 amino acids. The V end was cut by 3 bases, the J end by 3 bases, with 5 bases between. The chain's CDR3 is CASSFRDYGYTF. The CDR3 coding sequence is TGTGCCAGCAGCTTCAGGGACTATGGCTACACCTTC.

This clonotype was detected ten times or more. This chain uses TRBV7-9 with TRBJ1-6, with 8 bases that match TRBD1. V gave up 5 bases and J gave up 8 bases; unmatched junction bases: 11. This CDR3 is built from 16 residues. Germline V gene sequence: CDR1 SEHNR, CDR2 FQNEAQ (reference sequence). The CDR3 loop reads CASSPPPGGKDSPLHF. CDR3 sequence (DNA): TGTGCCAGCAGCCCACCACCAGGGGGCAAGGATTCACCCCTCCACTTT.

At least ten counts were recorded for this clonotype. The gene calls are TRBV11-2 and TRBJ2-2; 10 bases map to TRBD2. The V gene's germline CDR1 is SGHAT and CDR2 FQNNGV. The CDR3 is 15 residues long. With V trimmed by 2 bases and J by 8 bases, 5 bases remained unmatched. CDR3 residues: CASSLSSGGQGELFF. CDR3 nucleotides: TGTGCCAGCAGCTTATCTAGCGGGGGACAAGGGGAGCTGTTTTTT.

The rearrangement uses TRBV30 and TRBJ1-1; 8 bases are a match to TRBD1. The germline V gene encodes CDR1 GTSNPN and CDR2 SVGIG (reference sequence). With 1 base clipped from V and 5 bases from J, the junction kept 9 bases outside the gene matches. The CDR3 is 15 residues long. The CDR3 spells CAWSDRTGRYTEAFF. The CDR3 coding sequence is TGTGCCTGGAGTGATCGGACAGGGCGTTATACTGAAGCTTTCTTT.

This clonotype occurred many times. The J gene is TRBJ2-3, the V gene TRBV29-1, with a weak D call TRBD1 (5 bases). Germline V CDR1 and CDR2: SQVTM, ANQGSEA. The V gene lost 1 base and the J gene lost 3 bases, with 8 bases spanning the gap. The CDR3 is made up of 13 amino acids. The CDR3 sequence: CSVEGQLTDTQYF. CDR3 DNA: TGCAGCGTTGAAGGACAGCTTACAGATACGCAGTATTTT.

This clonotype was seen ten or more times. The gene calls are TRBV10-3 and TRBJ2-2; the match to TRBD1 covers 7 bases. J gave up 5 bases and V 8 bases, and 8 bases lay outside the gene matches. The CDR3 runs to 14 residues. Per germline, CDR1 ENHRY and CDR2 SYGVKD. CDR3 loop: CAISPTTGTGELFF. CDR3 bases: TGTGCCATCTCCCCCACGACAGGGACCGGGGAGCTGTTTTTT.

There are many counts of this clonotype. The rearrangement links TRBV19 to TRBJ1-3; D unresolved. Trimming cost V 7 bases and J 0 bases, with 13 bases left between them. The germline V gene has CDR1 LNHDA and CDR2 SQIVND (reference sequence). The CDR3 consists of 15 residues. CDR3 loop: CASTDGLYSGNTIYF. For the CDR3, the DNA is TGTGCCAGTACCGATGGCCTCTACTCTGGAAACACCATATATTTT.

This clonotype was seen ten or more times. The rearrangement uses TRBV18 and TRBJ2-5; 9 bases line up with TRBD2. CDR1 is KGHSH and CDR2 is LQKENI in the germline V gene. J lost 4 bases, V lost 4 bases, and 7 bases had no gene match. The CDR3 spans 15 residues. As DNA, the CDR3 is TGTGCCAGCTCACTAGCGGGGGCCGAGGGAGAGACCCAGTACTTC. It codes for CASSLAGAEGETQYF.

This clonotype was seen at least ten times. The V gene is TRBV20-1, the J gene TRBJ2-7; D is perhaps TRBD2 (5 bases). The CDR3 sequence is 11 residues long. CDR1 DFQATT and CDR2 SNEGSKA come from the germline V gene (reference sequence). V was pared by 6 bases and J by 5 bases, with 11 bases between. The CDR3 reads CSAPLVDEQYF. CDR3 coding DNA: TGCAGTGCCCCACTAGTGGACGAGCAGTACTTC.

At least ten counts were recorded for this clonotype. V usage is TRBV12-5 and J usage is TRBJ1-6; D not certain. Per the germline V gene, CDR1 is LGHNT and CDR2 is FRNRAP. V gave up 0 bases and J gave up 8 bases, with 11 bases separating them. This CDR3 comprises 15 residues. This chain's CDR3 is CASGLVTRWDSPLHF. The CDR3 DNA follows: TGTGCTAGTGGTTTGGTAACGAGGTGGGATTCACCCCTCCACTTT.

About this clonotype itself: This sequence is one base from a far larger clone and is likely a read error. The V call is TRBV2, the J call TRBJ2-3; D not resolved. Germline loops: CDR1 SNHLY, CDR2 FYNNEI. This CDR3 contains 14 residues. V was trimmed by 10 bases and J by 2 bases, leaving 16 bases between them. CDR3 amino acids: CAIRQVTTTDTQYF. The CDR3 DNA sequence: TGTGCCATCAGGCAAGTAACTACCACAGATACGCAGTATTTT.

This clonotype has ten or more counts. The chain joins TRBV7-2 to TRBJ1-2; D unclear. Per the germline V gene, CDR1 is SGHTA and CDR2 is FQGNSA. V was cut by 4 bases and J by 8 bases, with 14 bases left in between. CDR3 length: 13 amino acids. CDR3 DNA sequence: TGTGCCAGCAGCTCACACAGAGGCTGGGGCTACACCTTC. It encodes CASSSHRGWGYTF.

This rearrangement joins TRBV28 to TRBJ2-1; 7 bases agree with TRBD1. The CDR3 totals 15 residues. Germline V lookup: CDR1 MDHEN, CDR2 SYDVKM. The J segment lost 2 bases and the V segment lost 3 bases, leaving 4 bases of the junction unmatched. This CDR3 reads CASSFETGTYNEQFF. The CDR3 DNA sequence: TGTGCCAGCAGTTTTGAGACAGGGACCTACAATGAGCAGTTCTTC.

This clonotype appeared many times. The V call is TRBV5-1, the J call TRBJ2-4, with unresolved D. CDR1 is SGHRS and CDR2 is YFSETQ in the germline V gene. The CDR3 consists of 12 residues. Trimming took off 9 bases at V and 7 bases at J, with 14 bases between the two ends. The CDR3: CATSGPENIQYF. CDR3 coding DNA: TGCGCCACCTCCGGGCCAGAGAACATTCAGTACTTC.

In this sample, this clonotype turned up once. The gene calls are TRBV11-2 and TRBJ1-1; 7 bases line up with TRBD1. This CDR3 contains 14 residues. V lost 4 bases, J lost 1 base, and 3 bases stayed unmatched. CDR1 is SGHAT, CDR2 FQNNGV, per germline. This CDR3 is CASSYRQGNTEAFF. The CDR3 DNA reads as TGTGCCAGCAGCTACCGACAGGGGAACACTGAAGCTTTCTTT.